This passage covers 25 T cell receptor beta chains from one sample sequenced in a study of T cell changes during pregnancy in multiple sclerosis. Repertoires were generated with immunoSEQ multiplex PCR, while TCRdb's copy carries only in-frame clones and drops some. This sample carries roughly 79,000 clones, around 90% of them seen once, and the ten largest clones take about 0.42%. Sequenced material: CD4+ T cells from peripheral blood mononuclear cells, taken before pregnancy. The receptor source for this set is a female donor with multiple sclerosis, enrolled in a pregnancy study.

The CDR3 here is CASSTMLASYNEQFF. CDR3 coding DNA: TGTGCCAGCTCAACTATGCTAGCGTCCTACAATGAGCAGTTCTTC. The rearrangement joins TRBV18 to TRBJ2-1, with a possible D match to TRBD2 (6 bases). The V gene lost 5 bases and the J gene lost 1 base, with 12 bases spanning the gap. The CDR3 has 15 amino acids. Germline CDR1 is KGHSH and CDR2 is LQKENI.

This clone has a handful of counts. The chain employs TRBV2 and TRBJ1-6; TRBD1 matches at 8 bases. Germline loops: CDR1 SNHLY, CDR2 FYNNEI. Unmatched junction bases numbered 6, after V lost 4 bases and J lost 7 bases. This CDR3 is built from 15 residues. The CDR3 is CASSVGQGGNSPLHF. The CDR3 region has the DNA TGTGCCAGCAGTGTCGGACAGGGCGGCAATTCACCCCTCCACTTT.

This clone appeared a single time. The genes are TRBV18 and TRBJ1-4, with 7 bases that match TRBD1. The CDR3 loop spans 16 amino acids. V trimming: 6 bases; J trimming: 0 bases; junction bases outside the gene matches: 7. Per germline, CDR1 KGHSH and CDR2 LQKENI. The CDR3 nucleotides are TGTGCCAGCTCCCCGGGACAGAAAGCAACTAATGAAAAACTGTTTTTT. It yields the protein CASSPGQKATNEKLFF.

The CDR3 bases are TGCGCCAGCAGCTTGGCCGGGACAGGGCGGTCACCCCTCCACTTT. Translated, it gives CASSLAGTGRSPLHF. The chain uses TRBV5-1 and TRBJ1-6, with TRBD1 identical over 9 bases. The CDR3 is made up of 15 amino acids. The germline V gene encodes CDR1 SGHRS and CDR2 YFSETQ. V shed 0 bases, J shed 10 bases, and the junction held 5 bases outside the gene matches.

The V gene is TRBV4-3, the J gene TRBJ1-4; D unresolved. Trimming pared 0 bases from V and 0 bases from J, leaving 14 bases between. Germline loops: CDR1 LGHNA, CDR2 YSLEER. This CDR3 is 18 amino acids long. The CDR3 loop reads CASSQELRGTATNEKLFF. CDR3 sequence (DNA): TGCGCCAGCAGCCAAGAGCTTCGGGGAACTGCAACTAATGAAAAACTGTTTTTT.

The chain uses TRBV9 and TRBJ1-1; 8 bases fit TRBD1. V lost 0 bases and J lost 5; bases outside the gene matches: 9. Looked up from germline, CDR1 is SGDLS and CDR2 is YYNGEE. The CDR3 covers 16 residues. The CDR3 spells CASSVGSGGAGTEAFF. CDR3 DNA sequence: TGTGCCAGCAGCGTAGGATCAGGGGGCGCGGGGACTGAAGCTTTCTTT.

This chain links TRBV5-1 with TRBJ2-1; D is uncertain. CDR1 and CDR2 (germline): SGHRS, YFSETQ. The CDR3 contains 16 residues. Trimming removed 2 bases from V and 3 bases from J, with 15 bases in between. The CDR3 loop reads CASSFIAGVDYNEQFF. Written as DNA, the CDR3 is TGCGCCAGCAGCTTTATAGCTGGAGTGGACTACAATGAGCAGTTCTTC.

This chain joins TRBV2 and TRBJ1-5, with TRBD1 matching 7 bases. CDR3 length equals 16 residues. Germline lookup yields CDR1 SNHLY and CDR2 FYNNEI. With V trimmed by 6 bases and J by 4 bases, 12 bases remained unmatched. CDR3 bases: TGTGCCAGCAGACCTCGGGACAGTCAAACGAATCAGCCCCAGCATTTT. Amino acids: CASRPRDSQTNQPQHF.

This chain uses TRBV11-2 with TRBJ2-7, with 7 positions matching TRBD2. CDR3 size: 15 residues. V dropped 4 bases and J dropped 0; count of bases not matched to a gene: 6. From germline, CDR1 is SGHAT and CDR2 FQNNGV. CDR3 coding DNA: TGTGCCAGCAGCTGGGGGGGGACTGTCTCCTACGAGCAGTACTTC. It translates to CASSWGGTVSYEQYF.

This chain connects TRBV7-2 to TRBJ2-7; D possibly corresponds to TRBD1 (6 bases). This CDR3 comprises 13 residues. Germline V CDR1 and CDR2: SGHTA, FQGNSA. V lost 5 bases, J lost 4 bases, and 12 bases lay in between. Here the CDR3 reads CASSPNRVYEQYF. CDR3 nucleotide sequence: TGTGCCAGCAGCCCGAACAGGGTGTACGAGCAGTACTTC.

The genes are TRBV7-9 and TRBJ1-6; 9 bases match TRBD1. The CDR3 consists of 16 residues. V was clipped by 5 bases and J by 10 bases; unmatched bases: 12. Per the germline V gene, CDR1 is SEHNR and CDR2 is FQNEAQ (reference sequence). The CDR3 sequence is CASSTRQGETNSPLHF. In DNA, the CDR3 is TGTGCCAGCAGCACCAGACAGGGGGAAACCAACTCACCCCTCCACTTT.

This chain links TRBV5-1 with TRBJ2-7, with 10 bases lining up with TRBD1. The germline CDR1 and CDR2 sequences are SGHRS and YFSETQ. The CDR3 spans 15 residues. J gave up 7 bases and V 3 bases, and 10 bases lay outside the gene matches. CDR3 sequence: CASSSAGQGFEEQYF. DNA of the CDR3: TGCGCCAGCAGCTCGGCGGGACAGGGGTTTGAAGAGCAGTACTTC.

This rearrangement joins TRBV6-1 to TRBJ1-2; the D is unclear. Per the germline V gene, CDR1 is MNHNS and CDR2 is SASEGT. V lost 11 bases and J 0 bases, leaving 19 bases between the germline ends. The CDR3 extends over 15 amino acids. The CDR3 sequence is CACSIWRAANYGYTF. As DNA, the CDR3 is TGTGCCTGCTCTATTTGGAGAGCAGCTAACTATGGCTACACCTTC.

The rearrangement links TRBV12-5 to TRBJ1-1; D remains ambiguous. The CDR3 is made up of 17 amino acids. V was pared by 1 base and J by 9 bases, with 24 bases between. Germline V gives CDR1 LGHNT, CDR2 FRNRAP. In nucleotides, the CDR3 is TGTGCTAGTGGTTTGGGGGTTGACGGAGTTTCTCGATCTAAAGCTTTCTTT. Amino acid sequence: CASGLGVDGVSRSKAFF.

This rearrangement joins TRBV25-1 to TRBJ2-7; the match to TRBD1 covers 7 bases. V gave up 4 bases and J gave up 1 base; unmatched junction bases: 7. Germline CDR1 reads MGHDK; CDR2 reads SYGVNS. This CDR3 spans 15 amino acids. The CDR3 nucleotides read TGTGCCAGCAGTGTACAGGGGTCGAAATCCTACGAGCAGTACTTC. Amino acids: CASSVQGSKSYEQYF.

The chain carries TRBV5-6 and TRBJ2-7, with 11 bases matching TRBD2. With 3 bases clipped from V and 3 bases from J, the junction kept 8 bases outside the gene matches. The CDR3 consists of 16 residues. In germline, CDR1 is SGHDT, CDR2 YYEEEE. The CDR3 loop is CASSWKTSGSFYEQYF. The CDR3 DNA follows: TGTGCCAGCAGCTGGAAAACTAGCGGGAGTTTCTACGAGCAGTACTTC. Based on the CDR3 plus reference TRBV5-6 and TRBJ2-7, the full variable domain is DAGVTQSPTHLIKTRGQQVTLRCSPKSGHDTVSWYQQALGQGPQFIFQYYEEEERQRGNFPDRFSGHQFPNYSSELNVNALLLGDSALYLCASSWKTSGSFYEQYFGPGTRLTVT.

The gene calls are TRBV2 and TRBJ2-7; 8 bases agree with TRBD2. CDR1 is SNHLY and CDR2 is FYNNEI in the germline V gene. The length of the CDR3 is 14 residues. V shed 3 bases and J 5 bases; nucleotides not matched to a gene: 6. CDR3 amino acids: CASSDLAGSHEQYF. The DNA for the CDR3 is TGTGCCAGCAGTGATTTAGCGGGAAGCCACGAGCAGTACTTC.

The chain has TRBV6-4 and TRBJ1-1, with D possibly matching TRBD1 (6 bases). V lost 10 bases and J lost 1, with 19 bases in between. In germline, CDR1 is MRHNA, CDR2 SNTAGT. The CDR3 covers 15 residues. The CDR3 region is CAITFEGHTNTEAFF. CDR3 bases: TGTGCCATCACGTTCGAGGGACATACGAACACTGAAGCTTTCTTT.

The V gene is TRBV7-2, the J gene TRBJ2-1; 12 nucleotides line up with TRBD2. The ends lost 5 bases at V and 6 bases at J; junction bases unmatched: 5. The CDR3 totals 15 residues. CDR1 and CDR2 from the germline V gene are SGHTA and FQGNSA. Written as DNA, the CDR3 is TGTGCCAGCAGCGTAATGACTAGCGGGAGCAATGAGCAGTTCTTC. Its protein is CASSVMTSGSNEQFF.

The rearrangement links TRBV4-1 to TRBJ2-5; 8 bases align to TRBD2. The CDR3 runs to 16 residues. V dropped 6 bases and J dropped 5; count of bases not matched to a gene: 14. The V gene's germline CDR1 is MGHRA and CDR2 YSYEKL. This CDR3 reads CASSSGTRGFGETQYF. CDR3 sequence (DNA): TGCGCCAGCAGTTCTGGGACTAGGGGGTTTGGGGAGACCCAGTACTTC.

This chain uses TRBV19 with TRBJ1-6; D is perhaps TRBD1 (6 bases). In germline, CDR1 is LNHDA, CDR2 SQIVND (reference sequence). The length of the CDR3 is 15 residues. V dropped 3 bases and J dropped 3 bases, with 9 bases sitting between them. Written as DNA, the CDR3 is TGTGCCAGTAGTATGACAGGAATCTATAATTCACCCCTCCACTTT. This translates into CASSMTGIYNSPLHF.

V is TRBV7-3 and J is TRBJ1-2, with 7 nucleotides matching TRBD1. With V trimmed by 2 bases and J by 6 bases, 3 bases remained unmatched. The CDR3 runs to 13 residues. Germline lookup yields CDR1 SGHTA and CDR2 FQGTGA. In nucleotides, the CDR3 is TGTGCCAGCAGCTTAGGGCAGGGGGATGGCTACACCTTC. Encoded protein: CASSLGQGDGYTF.

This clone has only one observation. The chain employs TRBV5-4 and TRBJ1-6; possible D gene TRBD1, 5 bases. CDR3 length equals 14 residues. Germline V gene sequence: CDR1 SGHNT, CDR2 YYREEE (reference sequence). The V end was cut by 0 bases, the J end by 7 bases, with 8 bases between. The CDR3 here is CASSLAQANSPLHF. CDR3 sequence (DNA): TGTGCCAGCAGCTTGGCACAGGCGAATTCACCCCTCCACTTT.

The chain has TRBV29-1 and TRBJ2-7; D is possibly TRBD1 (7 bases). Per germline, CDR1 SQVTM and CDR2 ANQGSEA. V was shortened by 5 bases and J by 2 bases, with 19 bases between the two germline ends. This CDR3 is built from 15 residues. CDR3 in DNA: TGCAGCGTTTTCACCGGCGGGACAGTTACCTACGAGCAGTACTTC. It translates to CSVFTGGTVTYEQYF.

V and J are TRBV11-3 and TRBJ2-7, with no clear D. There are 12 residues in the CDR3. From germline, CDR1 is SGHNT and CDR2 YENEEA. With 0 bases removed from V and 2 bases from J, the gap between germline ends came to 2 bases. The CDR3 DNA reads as TGTGCCAGCAGCTTAGATACCTACGAGCAGTACTTC. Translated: CASSLDTYEQYF.